This T cell receptor beta chain was profiled in a study of glioma-infiltrating T cells. About the study: Samples included WHO grade II oligodendrogliomas or astrocytomas and initial-diagnosis grade IV glioblastomas. Notes on the study in general: Signature shared blood CDR3 motifs were enriched in low-divergence and depleted in high-divergence patients. Gliomas, especially low-grade, showed above-expected tissue-blood divergence; non-neoplastic patients showed below.

About this clonotype itself: Its antigen remains unidentified.

Between the trimmed V and J ends, which lost 3 bases and 5 bases, there was a span of 17 bases. There are 14 residues in the CDR3. Germline V gene data show CDR1 as DFQATT and CDR2 as SNEGSKA (reference sequence). Amplification of TCR alpha and beta CDR3 regions from RNA used iRepertoire nested multiplex PCR. From the multiplex PCR reads, TCRdb called clonotypes with MiXCR, one entry per CDR3 protein. The profile shows about 410,000 distinct CDR3 sequences, 35% to 45% of them singletons. The specimen was glioma tissue, nonneoplastic brain tissue, or PBMCs (not recorded which). This clonotype was obtained from a human donor with low-grade glioma or glioblastoma, undergoing nonglioma brain surgery, or in good health (not recorded which). This chain links TRBV20-1 with TRBJ2-7; a possible D gene is TRBD2 (6 bases). The CDR3 coding sequence is TGCAGTGCTAGGTCTCTAGCGATCTACAACGAGCAGTACTTC. This codes for CSARSLAIYNEQYF.